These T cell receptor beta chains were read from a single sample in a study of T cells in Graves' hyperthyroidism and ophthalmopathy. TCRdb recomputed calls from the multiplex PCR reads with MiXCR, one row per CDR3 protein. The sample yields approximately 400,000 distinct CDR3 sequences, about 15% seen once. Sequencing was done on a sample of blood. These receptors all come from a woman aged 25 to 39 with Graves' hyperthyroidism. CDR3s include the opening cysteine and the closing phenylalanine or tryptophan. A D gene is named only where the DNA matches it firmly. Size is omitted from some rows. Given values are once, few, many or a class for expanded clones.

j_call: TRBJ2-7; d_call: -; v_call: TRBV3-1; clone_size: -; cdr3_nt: TGTGCCAGCAGCCCTGGACTAAGAAACGAGCAGTACTTC; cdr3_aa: CASSPGLRNEQYF
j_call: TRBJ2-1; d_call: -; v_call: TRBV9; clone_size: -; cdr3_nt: TGTGCCAGCAGCGTATACTCTAGCGCGAGCTCCTACAATGAGCAGTTCTTC; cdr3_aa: CASSVYSSASSYNEQFF
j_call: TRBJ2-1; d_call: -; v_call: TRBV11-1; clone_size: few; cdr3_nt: TGTGCCAGCAGCTTAACTGCTTGGCGGGAAACGCCCCATGAGCAGTTCTTC; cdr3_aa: CASSLTAWRETPHEQFF
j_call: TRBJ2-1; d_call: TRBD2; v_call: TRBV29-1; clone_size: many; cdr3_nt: TGCAGCGTTGAGGGTAGCGGGACCTACAATGAGCAGTTCTTC; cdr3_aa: CSVEGSGTYNEQFF
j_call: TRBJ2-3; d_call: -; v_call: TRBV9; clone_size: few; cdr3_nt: TGTGCCAGCAGCGTAGAATGGCGGAGGGCCACAGATACGCAGTATTTT; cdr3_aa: CASSVEWRRATDTQYF
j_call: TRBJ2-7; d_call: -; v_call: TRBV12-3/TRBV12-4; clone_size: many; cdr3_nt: TGTGCCAGCAGTTTGGGCCCTATGCGAGAGCAGTACTTC; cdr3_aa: CASSLGPMREQYF
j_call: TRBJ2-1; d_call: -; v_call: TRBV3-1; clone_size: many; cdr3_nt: TGTGCCAGCAGCCAAGAAGACAGGGAGGATGAGCAGTTCTTC; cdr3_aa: CASSQEDREDEQFF
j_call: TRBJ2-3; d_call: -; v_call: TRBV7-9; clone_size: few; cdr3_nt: TGTGCCAGCAGCTTAGTACGGGACGTCCCGTGGGTTACGCAGTATTTT; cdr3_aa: CASSLVRDVPWVTQYF
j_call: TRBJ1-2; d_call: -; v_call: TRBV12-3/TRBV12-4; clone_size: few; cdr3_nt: TGTGCCAGCAGTCCAACGACAGCTCGGTATGGCTACACCTTC; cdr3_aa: CASSPTTARYGYTF
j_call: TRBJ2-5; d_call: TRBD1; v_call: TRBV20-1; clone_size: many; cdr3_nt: TGCAGTGCTAGAGCCCCCGGGACAGCCCTTACTCAAGAGACCCAGTACTTC; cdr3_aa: CSARAPGTALTQETQYF
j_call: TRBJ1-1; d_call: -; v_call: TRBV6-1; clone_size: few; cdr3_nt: TGTGCCAGCAGTTCCAACCAGGGGCGCACTGAAGCTTTCTTT; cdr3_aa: CASSSNQGRTEAFF
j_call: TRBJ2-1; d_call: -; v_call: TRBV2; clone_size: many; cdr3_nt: TGTGCCAGCAGTGTAGCCCGGAAGCCTGAGCAGTTCTTC; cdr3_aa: CASSVARKPEQFF
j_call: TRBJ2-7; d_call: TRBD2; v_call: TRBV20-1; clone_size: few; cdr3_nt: TGCAGTGCTAGGGGGCCTAGCGGGAGCGCCTACGAGCAGTACTTC; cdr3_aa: CSARGPSGSAYEQYF
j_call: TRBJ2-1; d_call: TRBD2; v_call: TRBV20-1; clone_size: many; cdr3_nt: TGCAGTGCTATAGTCCGGGGGGGGATGGATGAGCAGTTCTTC; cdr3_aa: CSAIVRGGMDEQFF
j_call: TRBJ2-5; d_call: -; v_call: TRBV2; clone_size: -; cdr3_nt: TGTGCCAGCAGTGACTGGACACTGCAAGAGACCCAGTACTTC; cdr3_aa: CASSDWTLQETQYF
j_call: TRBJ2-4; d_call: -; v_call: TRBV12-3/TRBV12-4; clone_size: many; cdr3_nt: TGTGCCAGCAGTTTAGCCTCTAAGGGTCAAAACATTCAGTACTTC; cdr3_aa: CASSLASKGQNIQYF
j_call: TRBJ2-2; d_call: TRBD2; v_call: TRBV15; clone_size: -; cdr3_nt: TGTGCCATTCTAGCGGGACAAAACACCGGGGAGCTGTTTTTT; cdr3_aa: CAILAGQNTGELFF
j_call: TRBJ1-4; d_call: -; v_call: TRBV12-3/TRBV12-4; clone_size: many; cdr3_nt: TGTGCCAGCAGTAACCCGGGGGGTTCTAATGAAAAACTGTTTTTT; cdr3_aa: CASSNPGGSNEKLFF
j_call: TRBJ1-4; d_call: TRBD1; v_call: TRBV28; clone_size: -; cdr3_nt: TGTGCCAGCAGCCCATACCAGGGGGCTGGATATGAAAAACTGTTTTTT; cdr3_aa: CASSPYQGAGYEKLFF
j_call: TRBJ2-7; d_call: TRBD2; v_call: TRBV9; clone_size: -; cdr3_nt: TGTGCCAGCAGCTTCACTAGCGGGAGTTTCGACGAGCAGTACTTC; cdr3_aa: CASSFTSGSFDEQYF
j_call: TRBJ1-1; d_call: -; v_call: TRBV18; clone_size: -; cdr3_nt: TGTGCCAGCTCACCACCGATCAAGAACACTGAAGCTTTCTTT; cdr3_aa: CASSPPIKNTEAFF
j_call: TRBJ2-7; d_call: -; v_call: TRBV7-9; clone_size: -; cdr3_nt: TGTGCCAGCACCACCGGGACACTCTCCTACGAGCAGTACTTC; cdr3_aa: CASTTGTLSYEQYF
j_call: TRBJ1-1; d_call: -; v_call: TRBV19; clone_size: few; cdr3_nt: TGTGCCAGTAGTATCCTCGGAACGGACACTGAAGCTTTCTTT; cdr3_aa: CASSILGTDTEAFF
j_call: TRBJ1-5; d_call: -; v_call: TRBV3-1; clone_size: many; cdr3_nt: TGTGCCAGCAGCCAAGACCAGCCCAATCAGCCCCAGCATTTT; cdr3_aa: CASSQDQPNQPQHF
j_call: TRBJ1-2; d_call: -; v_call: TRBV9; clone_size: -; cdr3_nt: TGTGCCAGCAGCCTCCGGGACGGAGGAATAGCAGTCTATGGCTACACCTTC; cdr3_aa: CASSLRDGGIAVYGYTF
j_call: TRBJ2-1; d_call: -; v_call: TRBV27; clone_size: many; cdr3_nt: TGTGCCAGCACGATTTCCTACAATGAGCAGTTCTTC; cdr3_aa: CASTISYNEQFF
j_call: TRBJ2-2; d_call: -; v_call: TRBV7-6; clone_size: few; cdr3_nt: TGTGCCAGCAGCCCACAGACCCCCGGAGGGGCCGGGGAGCTGTTTTTT; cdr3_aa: CASSPQTPGGAGELFF
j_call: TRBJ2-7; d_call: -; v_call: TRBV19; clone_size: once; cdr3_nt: TGTGCCAGTAGTATAGTGGGCGGCCCCGAGCAGTACTTC; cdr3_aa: CASSIVGGPEQYF
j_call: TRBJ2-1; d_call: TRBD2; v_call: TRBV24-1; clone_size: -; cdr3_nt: TGTGCCACCAGTGACCCGGGACTAGCGGGAGGGCCAGAAAATGAGCAGTTCTTC; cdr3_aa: CATSDPGLAGGPENEQFF
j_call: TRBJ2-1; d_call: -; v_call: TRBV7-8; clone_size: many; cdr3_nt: TGTGCCAGCAGCGTTCTACCGGGACCCAAGAAGAACAATGAGCAGTTCTTC; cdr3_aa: CASSVLPGPKKNNEQFF
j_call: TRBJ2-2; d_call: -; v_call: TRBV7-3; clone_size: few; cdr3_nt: TGTGCCAGCAGCCCATCAGGGGTGACCGGGGAGCTGTTTTTT; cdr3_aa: CASSPSGVTGELFF
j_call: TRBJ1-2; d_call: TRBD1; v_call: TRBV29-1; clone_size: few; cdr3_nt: TGCAGCGACCGGGACAGGAGCCAATATGGCTACACCTTC; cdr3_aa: CSDRDRSQYGYTF
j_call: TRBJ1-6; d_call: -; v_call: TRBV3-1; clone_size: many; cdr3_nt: TGTGCCAGCAGCCAGGGGCCCTATAATTCACCCCTCCACTTT; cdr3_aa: CASSQGPYNSPLHF